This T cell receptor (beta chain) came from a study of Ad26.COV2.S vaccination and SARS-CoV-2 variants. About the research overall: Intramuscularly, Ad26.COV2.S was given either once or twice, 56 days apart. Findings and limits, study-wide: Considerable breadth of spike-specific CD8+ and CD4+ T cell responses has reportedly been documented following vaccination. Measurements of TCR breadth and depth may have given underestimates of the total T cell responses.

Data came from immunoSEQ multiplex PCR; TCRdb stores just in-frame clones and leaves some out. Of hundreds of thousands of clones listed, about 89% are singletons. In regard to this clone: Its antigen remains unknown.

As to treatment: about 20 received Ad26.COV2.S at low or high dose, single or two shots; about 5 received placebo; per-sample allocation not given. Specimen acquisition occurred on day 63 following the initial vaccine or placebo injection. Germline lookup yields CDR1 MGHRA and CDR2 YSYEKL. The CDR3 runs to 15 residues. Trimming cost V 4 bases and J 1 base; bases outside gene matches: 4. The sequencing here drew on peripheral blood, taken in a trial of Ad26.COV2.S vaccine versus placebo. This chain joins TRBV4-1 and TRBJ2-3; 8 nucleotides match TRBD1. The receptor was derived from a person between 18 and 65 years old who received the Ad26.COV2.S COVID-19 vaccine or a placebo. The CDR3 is CASSLTGGGTDTQYF. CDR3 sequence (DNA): TGCGCCAGCAGCCTTACAGGGGGTGGCACAGATACGCAGTATTTT.